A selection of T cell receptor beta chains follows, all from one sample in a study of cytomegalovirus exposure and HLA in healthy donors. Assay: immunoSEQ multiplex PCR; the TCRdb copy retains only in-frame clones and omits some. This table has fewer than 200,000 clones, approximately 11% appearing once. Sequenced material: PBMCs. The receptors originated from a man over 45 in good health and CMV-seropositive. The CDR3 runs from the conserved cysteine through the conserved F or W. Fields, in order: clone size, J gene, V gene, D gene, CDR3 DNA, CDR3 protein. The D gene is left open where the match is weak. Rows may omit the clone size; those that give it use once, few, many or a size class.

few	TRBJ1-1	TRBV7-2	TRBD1	TGTGCCAGCAGCTGGGGACAGGCGAACACTGAAGCTTTCTTT	CASSWGQANTEAFF
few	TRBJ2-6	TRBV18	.	TGTGCCAGCTCAGCAGGGGGGACTGGGGCCAACGTCCTGACTTTC	CASSAGGTGANVLTF
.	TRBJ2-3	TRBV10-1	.	TGCGCCAGCAGTGAGCCCGGAAGGGGGGATACGCAGTATTTT	CASSEPGRGDTQYF
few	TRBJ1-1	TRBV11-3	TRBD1	TGTGCCAGCAGCACCGGCAGGGGGCTGAACACTGAAGCTTTCTTT	CASSTGRGLNTEAFF
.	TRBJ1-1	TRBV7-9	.	TGTGCCAGCAGCTTAGCAGGATCCGGGACTGAAGCTTTCTTT	CASSLAGSGTEAFF
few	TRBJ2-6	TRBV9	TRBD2	TGTGCCAGCAGCTCCCAACTTAGCGGGGCTGGGGCCAACGTCCTGACTTTC	CASSSQLSGAGANVLTF
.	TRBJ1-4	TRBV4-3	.	TGCGCCAGCAGCCAAGATGGAAGGCAGGGCAGGCTCGATGAAAAACTGTTTTTT	CASSQDGRQGRLDEKLFF
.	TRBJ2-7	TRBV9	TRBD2	TGTGCCAGCAGCGTAGCACCCAGCGGGGGGTACGAGCAGTACTTC	CASSVAPSGGYEQYF
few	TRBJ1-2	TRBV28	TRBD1	TGTGCCAGCAGCTGGGCCTGGGGGGACAGCTATGGCTACACCTTC	CASSWAWGDSYGYTF
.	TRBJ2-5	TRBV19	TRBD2	TGTGCCAGTAAGTCGGCGGGGGGGCGACGAGAGACCCAGTACTTC	CASKSAGGRRETQYF
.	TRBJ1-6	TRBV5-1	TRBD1	TGCGCCAGCAGCCCGACAGGGGAGGATAATTCACCCCTCCACTTT	CASSPTGEDNSPLHF
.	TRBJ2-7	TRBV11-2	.	TGTGCCAGCAGTTTTGACACGGCCTACGAGCAGTACTTC	CASSFDTAYEQYF
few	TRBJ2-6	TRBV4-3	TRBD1	TGCGCCAGCAGCCAAAACAGGGGGGCTAAGGGCGCCCTGACTTTC	CASSQNRGAKGALTF
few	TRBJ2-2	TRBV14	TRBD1	TGTGCCAGCAGCCTCCTACGGGGGACAGGGGGGACCGGGGAGCTGTTTTTT	CASSLLRGTGGTGELFF
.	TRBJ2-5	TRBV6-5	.	TGTGCCAGCAGTAATACAGGCCAAGAGACCCAGTACTTC	CASSNTGQETQYF
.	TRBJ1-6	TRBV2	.	TGTGCCAGCAGTCCGGGATTGGGTTCACCCCTCCACTTT	CASSPGLGSPLHF
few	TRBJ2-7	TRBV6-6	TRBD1	TGTGCCAGCAGGAAGACAGGGGGCAACTACGAGCAGTACTTC	CASRKTGGNYEQYF
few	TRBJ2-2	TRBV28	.	TGTGCCAGCAGTTCCCCGGACAAGCGCTACCGGGAGCTGTTTTTT	CASSSPDKRYRELFF
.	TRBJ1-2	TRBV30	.	TGTGCCCGAAACCTCGGGGAGAACTATGGCTACACCTTC	CARNLGENYGYTF
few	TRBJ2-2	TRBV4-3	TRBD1	TGCGCCAGCAGGGCTTCTTCAGGGGGCATAGGGGAGCTGTTTTTT	CASRASSGGIGELFF
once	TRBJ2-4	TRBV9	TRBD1	TGTGCCAGCAGCGTAGGGAACAGGGGGAACATTCAGTACTTC	CASSVGNRGNIQYF
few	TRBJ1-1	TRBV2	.	TGTGCCAGCAACAGCGGGACATTTAACACTGAAGCTTTCTTT	CASNSGTFNTEAFF
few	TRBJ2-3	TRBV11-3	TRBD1	TGTGCCAGCAGCTTAGGACAGGGTGGAACAGATACGCAGTATTTT	CASSLGQGGTDTQYF
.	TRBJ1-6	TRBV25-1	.	TGTGCCAGCAAAGGGAGCCACCTTACTAATTCACCCCTCCACTTT	CASKGSHLTNSPLHF
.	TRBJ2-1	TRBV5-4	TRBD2	TGTGCCAGCAGCCCCGGGACTATCAGTCGATACAATGAGCAGTTCTTC	CASSPGTISRYNEQFF
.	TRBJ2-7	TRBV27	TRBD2	TGTGCCAGCAGTCCCTTTCTAGCGGGGGCCGCCTACGAGCAGTACTTC	CASSPFLAGAAYEQYF
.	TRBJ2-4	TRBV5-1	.	TGCGCCAGCAGGCCCCCCGGAGACAGCCGAATTCAGTACTTC	CASRPPGDSRIQYF
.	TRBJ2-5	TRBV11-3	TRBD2	TGTGCCAGCAGCTTAGATCGGATAGCGGGGGGGTGGGAGACCCAGTACTTC	CASSLDRIAGGWETQYF
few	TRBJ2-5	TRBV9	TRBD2	TGTGCCAGCAGCCATGACAAGGGGAGGGAAGAGACCCAGTACTTC	CASSHDKGREETQYF
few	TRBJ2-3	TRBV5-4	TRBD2	TGTGCCAGCAGTGGGCTAGCGGAGATCACAGATACGCAGTATTTT	CASSGLAEITDTQYF
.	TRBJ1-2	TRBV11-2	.	TGTGCCAGCAGCCTAGGGGGGCGGGATGGCTACACCTTC	CASSLGGRDGYTF
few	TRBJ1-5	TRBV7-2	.	TGTGCCAGCAGCCAAGAGGGAGGGGCCAGGTTTAAGCCCCAGCATTTT	CASSQEGGARFKPQHF
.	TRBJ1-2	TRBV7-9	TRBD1	TGTGCCAGCAGCTTTGGGGGACAGGGGAACTATGGCTACACCTTC	CASSFGGQGNYGYTF
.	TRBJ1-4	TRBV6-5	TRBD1	TGTGCCAGCAGTTTCAGGGGGCTTAATAATGAAAAACTGTTTTTT	CASSFRGLNNEKLFF
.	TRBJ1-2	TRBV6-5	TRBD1	TGTGCCAGCAGTTACAGCACAGGGGGCATCGATGGCTACACCTTC	CASSYSTGGIDGYTF
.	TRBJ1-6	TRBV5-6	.	TGTGCCAGCCAACAGGGTTCCTCTGTTTCTTCACCCCTCCACTTT	CASQQGSSVSSPLHF
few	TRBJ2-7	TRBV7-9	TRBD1	TGTGCCAGCAGCCCTGGACAGACAGGGTTGGGGTTCGAGCAGTACTTC	CASSPGQTGLGFEQYF
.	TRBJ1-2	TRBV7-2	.	TGTGCCAGCAGCTTTAAGGGGGATGGCTACACCTTC	CASSFKGDGYTF
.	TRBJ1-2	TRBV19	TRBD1	TGTGCCAGTAGTATATGGTGGGACAGGGGGTACGGCTACACCTTC	CASSIWWDRGYGYTF
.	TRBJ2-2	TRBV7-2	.	TGTGCCAGCAGCTCGCAGGGTTCCCCCTCAGGGGAGCTGTTTTTT	CASSSQGSPSGELFF
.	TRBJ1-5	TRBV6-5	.	TGTGCCAGCAGTCCAGGTTTACGCCAGCCCCAGCATTTT	CASSPGLRQPQHF
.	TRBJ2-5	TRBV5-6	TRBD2	TGTGCCAGTAGTAAGGGGACTAACCAAGAGACCCAGTACTTC	CASSKGTNQETQYF
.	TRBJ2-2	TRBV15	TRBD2	TGTGCCACCTCATTCCCCGTGGCTAGCGGGGGGATGAACACCGGGGAGCTGTTTTTT	CATSFPVASGGMNTGELFF
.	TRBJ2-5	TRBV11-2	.	TGTGCCAGCAGCCTTGCGGGCAGGTCCCAAGAGACCCAGTACTTC	CASSLAGRSQETQYF
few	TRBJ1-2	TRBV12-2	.	TGTGCAAGTCGCTTAGCCGAGCAGGGGGCTGACACAAAAGCTAACTATGGCTACACCTTC	CASRLAEQGADTKANYGYTF
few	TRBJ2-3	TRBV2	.	TGTGCCAGCAGTGTTATCCTCGGGGTCACAGATACGCAGTATTTT	CASSVILGVTDTQYF
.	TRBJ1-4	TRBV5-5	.	TGTGCCAGCAGCTTGTCAGGGGATAATGAAAAACTGTTTTTT	CASSLSGDNEKLFF
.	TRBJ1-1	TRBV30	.	TGTGCCTGGAGCCAATTGAACCAGGGTCACACTGAAGCTTTCTTT	CAWSQLNQGHTEAFF
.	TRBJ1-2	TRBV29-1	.	TGCAGCGTAAAAGGGGCTGGCTACACCTTC	CSVKGAGYTF
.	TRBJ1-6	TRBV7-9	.	TGTGCCAGCAGCCCGGGACTCTTCAATTCACCCCTCCACTTT	CASSPGLFNSPLHF
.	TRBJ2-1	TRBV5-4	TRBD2	TGTGCCAGCAGCTTGGGACTAGCGGGGGCTTACTCGGGGAATGAGCAGTTCTTC	CASSLGLAGAYSGNEQFF
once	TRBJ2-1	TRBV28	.	TGTGCCAGCAGTTCCCTGAGGGCAGGGGGGCTCTACAATGAGCAGTTCTTC	CASSSLRAGGLYNEQFF
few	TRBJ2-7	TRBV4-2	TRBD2	TGTGCCAGCAGCCAAGCCCCTAGCGGGGGAGCCTACGAGCAGTACTTC	CASSQAPSGGAYEQYF
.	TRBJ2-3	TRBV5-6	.	TGTGCCAGCGACCGTTCCGGGTTAGCCACAGATACGCAGTATTTT	CASDRSGLATDTQYF
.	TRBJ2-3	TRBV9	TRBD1	TGTGCCAGCAGCGTAGGAGGGACAGTGCCCACAGATACGCAGTATTTT	CASSVGGTVPTDTQYF
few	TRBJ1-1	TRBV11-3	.	TGTGCCAGCAGCTTACGGGGGGGGATGAACACTGAAGCTTTCTTT	CASSLRGGMNTEAFF